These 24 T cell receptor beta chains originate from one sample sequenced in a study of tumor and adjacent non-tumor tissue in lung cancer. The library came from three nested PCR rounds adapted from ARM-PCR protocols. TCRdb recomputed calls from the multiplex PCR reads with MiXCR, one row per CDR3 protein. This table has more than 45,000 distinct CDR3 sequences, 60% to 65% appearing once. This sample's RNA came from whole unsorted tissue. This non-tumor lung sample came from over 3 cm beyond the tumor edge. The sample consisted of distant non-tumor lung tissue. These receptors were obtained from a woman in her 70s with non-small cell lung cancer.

CDR3: CVSSLTGGSYEQYF. In DNA form, the CDR3 reads TGTGTTAGCAGTTTAACGGGGGGCTCCTACGAGCAGTACTTC. The rearrangement uses TRBV28 and TRBJ2-7; 7 bases align to TRBD2. Per germline, CDR1 MDHEN and CDR2 SYDVKM. The CDR3 extends over 14 amino acids.

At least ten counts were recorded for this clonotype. The CDR3 region has the DNA TGTGCCAGCAGTTACCGTAAAAAGGGGGCATACAATGAGCAGTTCTTC. This translates into CASSYRKKGAYNEQFF. The chain couples TRBV6-5 to TRBJ2-1; 7 bases are shared with TRBD1. With 2 bases clipped from V and 4 bases from J, the junction kept 8 bases outside the gene matches. Per the germline V gene, CDR1 is MNHEY and CDR2 is SVGAGI. CDR3 length: 16 residues.

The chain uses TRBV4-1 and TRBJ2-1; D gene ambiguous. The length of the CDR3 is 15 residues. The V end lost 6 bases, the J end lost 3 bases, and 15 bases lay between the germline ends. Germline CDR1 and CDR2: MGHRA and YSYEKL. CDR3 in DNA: TGCGCCAGCAGTCCGACCGTCTGTGGCTACAATGAGCAGTTCTTC. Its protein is CASSPTVCGYNEQFF.

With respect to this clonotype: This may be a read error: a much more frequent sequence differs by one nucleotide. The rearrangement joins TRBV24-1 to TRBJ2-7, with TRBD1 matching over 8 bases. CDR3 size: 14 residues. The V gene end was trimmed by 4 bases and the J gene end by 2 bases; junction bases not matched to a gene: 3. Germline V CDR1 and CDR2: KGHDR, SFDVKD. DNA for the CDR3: TGTGCCACCAGTGAAGCGACAGGGGCCTACGAGCAGTACTTC. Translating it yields CATSEATGAYEQYF.

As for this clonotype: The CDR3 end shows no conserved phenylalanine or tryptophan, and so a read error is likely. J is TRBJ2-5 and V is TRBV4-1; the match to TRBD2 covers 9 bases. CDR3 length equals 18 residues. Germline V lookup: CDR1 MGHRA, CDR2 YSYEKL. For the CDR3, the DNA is TGTGCCAGCAGCCAATCCCCAGAGGTGCTAGCGGGATCGGAGACCCAGTACTCC. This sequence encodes CASSQSPEVLAGSETQYS.

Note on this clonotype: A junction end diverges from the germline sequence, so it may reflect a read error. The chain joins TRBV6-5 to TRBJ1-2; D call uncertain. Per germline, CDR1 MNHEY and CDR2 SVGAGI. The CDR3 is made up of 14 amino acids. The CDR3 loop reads CAISYQRGDYGYTF. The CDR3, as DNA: TGTGCCATCAGTTACCAGAGAGGTGACTATGGCTACACCTTC.

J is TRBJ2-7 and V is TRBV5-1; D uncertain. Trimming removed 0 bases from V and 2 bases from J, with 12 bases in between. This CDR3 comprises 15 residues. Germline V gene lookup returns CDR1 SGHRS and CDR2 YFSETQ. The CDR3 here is CASSLGAVGTYEQYF. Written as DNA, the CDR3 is TGCGCCAGCAGCTTGGGGGCCGTGGGGACCTACGAGCAGTACTTC.

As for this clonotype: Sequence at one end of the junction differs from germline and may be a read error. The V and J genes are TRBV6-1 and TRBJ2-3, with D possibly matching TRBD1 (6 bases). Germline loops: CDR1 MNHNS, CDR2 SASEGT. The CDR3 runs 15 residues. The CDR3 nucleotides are TGTGCCAGCAGGAACAACCGGGACATGGGAGATACGCACTATTTT. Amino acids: CASRNNRDMGDTHYF.

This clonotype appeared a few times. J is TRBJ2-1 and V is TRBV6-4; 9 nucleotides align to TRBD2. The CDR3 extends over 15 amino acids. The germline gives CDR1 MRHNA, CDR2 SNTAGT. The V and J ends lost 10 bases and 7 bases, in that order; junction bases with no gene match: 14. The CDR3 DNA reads TGTGCCACTCACAGTAGCGGGAGAGATGGAAATGAGCAGTTCTTC. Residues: CATHSSGRDGNEQFF.

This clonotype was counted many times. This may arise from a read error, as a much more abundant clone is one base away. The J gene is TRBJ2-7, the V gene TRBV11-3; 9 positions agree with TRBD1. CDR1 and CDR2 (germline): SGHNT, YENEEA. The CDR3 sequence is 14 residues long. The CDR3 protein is CTSSLGTGSYEQYF. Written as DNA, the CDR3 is TGTACCAGCAGCTTGGGGACAGGGAGCTACGAGCAGTACTTC. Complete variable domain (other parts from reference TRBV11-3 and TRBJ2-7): EAGVVQSPRYKIIEKKQPVAFWCNPISGHNTLYWYLQNLGQGPELLIRYENEEAVDDSQLPKDRFSAERLKGVDSTLKIQPAELGDSAVYLCTSSLGTGSYEQYFGPGTRLTVT.

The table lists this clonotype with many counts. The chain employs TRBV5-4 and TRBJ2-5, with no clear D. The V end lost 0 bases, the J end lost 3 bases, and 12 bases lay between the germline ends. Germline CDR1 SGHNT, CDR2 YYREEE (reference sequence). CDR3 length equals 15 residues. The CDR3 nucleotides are TGTGCCAGCAGCTTGGGAGGCAGAAGTGAAGAGACCCAGTACTTC. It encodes CASSLGGRSEETQYF.

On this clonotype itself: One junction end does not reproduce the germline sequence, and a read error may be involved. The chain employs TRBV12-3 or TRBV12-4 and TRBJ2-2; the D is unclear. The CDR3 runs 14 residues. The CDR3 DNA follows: TGTGCTAGCAGCCAGACATCGGCGGCCGCGGAGCTGTTTTTT. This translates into CASSQTSAAAELFF.

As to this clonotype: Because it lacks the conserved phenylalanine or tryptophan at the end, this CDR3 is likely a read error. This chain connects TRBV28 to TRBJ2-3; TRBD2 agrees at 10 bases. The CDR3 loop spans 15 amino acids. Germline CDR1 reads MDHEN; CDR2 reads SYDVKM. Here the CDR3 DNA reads TGTGCCAGCAGCGACAAGCGGGGGGGCACAGATATGCAGTATTCT. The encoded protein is CASSDKRGGTDMQYS.

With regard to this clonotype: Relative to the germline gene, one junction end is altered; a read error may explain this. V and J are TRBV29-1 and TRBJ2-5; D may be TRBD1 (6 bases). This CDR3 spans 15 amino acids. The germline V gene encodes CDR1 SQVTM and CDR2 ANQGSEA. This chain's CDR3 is CSAEGGKDTQETQYF. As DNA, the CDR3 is TGCAGCGCTGAAGGGGGAAAGGACACCCAAGAGACCCAGTACTTC.

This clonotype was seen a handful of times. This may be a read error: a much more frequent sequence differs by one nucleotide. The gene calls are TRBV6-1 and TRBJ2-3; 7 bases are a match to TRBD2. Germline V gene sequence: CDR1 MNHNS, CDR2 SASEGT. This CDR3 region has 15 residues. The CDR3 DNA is TGTGCCAGCAGCCGTTATTTAGCGGGCTCAGATAGGCAGTATTTT. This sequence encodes CASSRYLAGSDRQYF.

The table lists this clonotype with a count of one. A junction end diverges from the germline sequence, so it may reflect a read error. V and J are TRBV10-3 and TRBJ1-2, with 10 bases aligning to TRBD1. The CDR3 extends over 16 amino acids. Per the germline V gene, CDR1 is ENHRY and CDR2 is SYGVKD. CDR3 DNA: TGTGTCATCAGTGTACCTGGACAGGGGGTAGGACAGGGCTACACCTTC. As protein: CVISVPGQGVGQGYTF.

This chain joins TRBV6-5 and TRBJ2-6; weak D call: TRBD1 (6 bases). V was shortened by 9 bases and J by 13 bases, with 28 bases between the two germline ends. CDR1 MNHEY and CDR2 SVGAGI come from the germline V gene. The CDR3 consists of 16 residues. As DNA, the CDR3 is TGTGCCAGGAGTCACTCGATGGACTCTGGGGACAATGTCCTGACTTTC. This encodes CARSHSMDSGDNVLTF.

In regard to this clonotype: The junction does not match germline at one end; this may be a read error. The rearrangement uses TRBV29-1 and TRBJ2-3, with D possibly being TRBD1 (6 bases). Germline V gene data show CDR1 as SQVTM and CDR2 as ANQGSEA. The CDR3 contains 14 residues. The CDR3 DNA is TGCAGGGTTGTACCGGCAGGGGTCACAGATACGCGGTATTTT. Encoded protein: CRVVPAGVTDTRYF.

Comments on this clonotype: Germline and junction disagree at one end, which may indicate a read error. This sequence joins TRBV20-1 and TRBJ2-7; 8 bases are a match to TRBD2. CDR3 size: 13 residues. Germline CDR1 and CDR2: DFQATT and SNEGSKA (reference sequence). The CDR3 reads CSSRRGLDGELYF. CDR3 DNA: TGCAGTTCTAGAAGGGGACTAGACGGCGAGCTGTACTTC.

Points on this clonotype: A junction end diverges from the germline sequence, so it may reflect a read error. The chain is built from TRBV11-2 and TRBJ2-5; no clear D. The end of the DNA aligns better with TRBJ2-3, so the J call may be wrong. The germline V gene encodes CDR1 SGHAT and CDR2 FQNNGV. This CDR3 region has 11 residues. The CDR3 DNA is TGTGGCAGCAGCTTAACAAATACGCAGTATTTT. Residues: CGSSLTNTQYF.

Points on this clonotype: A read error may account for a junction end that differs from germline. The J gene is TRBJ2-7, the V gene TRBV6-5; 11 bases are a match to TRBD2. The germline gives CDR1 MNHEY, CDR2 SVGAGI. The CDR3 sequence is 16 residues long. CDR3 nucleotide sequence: TGTGTCAGCAGTTACTCGGCTAGCGGGAGGAGAGACAGGCAGTACTTC. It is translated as CVSSYSASGRRDRQYF.

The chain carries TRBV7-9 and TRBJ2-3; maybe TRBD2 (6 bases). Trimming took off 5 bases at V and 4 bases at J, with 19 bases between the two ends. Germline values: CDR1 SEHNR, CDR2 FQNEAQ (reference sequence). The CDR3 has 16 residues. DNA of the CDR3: TGTGCCAGCAGCCGGACTACCGGGAGTGTAGCAGATACGCAGTATTTT. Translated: CASSRTTGSVADTQYF.

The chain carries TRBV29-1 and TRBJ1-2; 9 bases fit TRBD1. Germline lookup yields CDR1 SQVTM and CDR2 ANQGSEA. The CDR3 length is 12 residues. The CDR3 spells CIVRGQGDGYTF. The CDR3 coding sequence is TGCATCGTCCGGGGACAGGGCGATGGCTACACCTTC.

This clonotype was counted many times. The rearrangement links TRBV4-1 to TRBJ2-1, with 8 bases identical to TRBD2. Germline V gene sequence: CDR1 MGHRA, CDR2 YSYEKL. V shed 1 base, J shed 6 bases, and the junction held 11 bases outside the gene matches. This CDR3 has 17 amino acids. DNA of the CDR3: TGCGCCAGCAGCCAAGCGGTGCGAGCGGGAGAGTCCAATGAGCAGTTCTTC. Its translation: CASSQAVRAGESNEQFF.